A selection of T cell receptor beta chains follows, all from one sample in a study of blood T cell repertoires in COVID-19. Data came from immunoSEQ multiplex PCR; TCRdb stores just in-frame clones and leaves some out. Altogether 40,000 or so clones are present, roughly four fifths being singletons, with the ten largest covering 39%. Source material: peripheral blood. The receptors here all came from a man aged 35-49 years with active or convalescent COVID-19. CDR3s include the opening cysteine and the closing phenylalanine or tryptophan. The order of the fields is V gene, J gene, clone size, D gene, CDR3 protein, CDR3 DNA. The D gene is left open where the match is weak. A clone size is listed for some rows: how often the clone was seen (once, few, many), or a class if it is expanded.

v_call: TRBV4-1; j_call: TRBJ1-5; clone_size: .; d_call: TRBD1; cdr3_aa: CASSRRQGDDNQPQHF; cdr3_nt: TGCGCCAGCAGCCGGAGACAGGGGGATGACAATCAGCCCCAGCATTTT
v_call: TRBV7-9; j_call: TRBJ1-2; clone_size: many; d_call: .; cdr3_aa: CASSRGGASGYTF; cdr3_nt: TGTGCCAGCAGCCGCGGGGGGGCATCTGGCTACACCTTC
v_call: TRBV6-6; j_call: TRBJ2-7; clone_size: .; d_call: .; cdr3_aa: CASSPRRGVYEQYF; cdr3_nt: TGTGCCAGCAGCCCTCGCCGGGGAGTCTACGAGCAGTACTTC
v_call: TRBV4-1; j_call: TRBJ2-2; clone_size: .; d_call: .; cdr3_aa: CASSAGTHNTGELFF; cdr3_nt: TGCGCCAGCAGCGCCGGGACTCACAACACCGGGGAGCTGTTTTTT
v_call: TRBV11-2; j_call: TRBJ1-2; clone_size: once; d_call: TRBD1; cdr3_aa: CASSLLQGAGYTF; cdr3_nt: TGTGCCAGCAGCCTATTACAGGGGGCTGGCTACACCTTC
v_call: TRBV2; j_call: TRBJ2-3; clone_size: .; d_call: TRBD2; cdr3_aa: CASRAGSTDTQYF; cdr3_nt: TGTGCCAGCAGAGCGGGATCCACAGATACGCAGTATTTT
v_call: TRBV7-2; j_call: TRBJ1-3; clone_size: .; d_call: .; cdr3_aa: CASSLAAQQSGNTIYF; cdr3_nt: TGTGCCAGCAGCTTAGCGGCTCAACAGAGTGGAAACACCATATATTTT
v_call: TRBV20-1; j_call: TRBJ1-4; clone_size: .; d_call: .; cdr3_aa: CSASLVAGGEKLFF; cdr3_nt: TGCAGTGCTAGTTTAGTGGCGGGGGGGGAAAAACTGTTTTTT
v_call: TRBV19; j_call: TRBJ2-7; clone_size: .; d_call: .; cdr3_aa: CASSIGGSFSYEQYF; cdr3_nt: TGTGCCAGTAGTATAGGAGGCTCTTTCTCCTACGAGCAGTACTTC
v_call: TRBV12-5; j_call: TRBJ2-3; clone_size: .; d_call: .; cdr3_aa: CASGLPQDSDTQYF; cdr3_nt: TGTGCTAGTGGTTTGCCCCAGGACTCTGATACGCAGTATTTT
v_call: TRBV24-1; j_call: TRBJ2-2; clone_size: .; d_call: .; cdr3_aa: CATSEPGHGGRTGELFF; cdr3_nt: TGTGCCACCAGTGAACCCGGACACGGGGGTAGGACCGGGGAGCTGTTTTTT
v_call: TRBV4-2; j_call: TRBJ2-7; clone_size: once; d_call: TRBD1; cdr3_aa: CASSQVGTGDSYEQYF; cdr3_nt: TGTGCCAGCAGCCAAGTGGGGACAGGCGACTCCTACGAGCAGTACTTC
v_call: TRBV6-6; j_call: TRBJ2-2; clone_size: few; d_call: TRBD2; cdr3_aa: CASRYLGGFDTGELFF; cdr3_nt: TGTGCCAGCAGATATTTGGGGGGGTTCGACACCGGGGAGCTGTTTTTT
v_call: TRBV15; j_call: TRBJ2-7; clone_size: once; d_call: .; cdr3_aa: CATSRGGTGKAF; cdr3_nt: TGTGCCACCAGCAGAGGGGGAACAGGCAAAGCATTC
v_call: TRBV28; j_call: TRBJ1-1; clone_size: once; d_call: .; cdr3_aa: CASSLPWGGGVGTEAFF; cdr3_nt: TGTGCCAGCAGTCTCCCCTGGGGGGGCGGTGTGGGCACTGAAGCTTTCTTT
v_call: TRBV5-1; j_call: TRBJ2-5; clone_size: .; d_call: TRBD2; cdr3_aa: CASSLASGLAGGLETQYF; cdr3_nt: TGCGCCAGCAGCTTGGCCTCGGGACTAGCGGGAGGGCTGGAGACCCAGTACTTC
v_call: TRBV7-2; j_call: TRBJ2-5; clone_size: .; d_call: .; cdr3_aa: CASSDTGYQETQYF; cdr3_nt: TGTGCCAGCAGCGATACGGGGTACCAAGAGACCCAGTACTTC
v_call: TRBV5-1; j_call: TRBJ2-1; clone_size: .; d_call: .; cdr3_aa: CASSLSTARNEQFF; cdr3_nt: TGCGCCAGCAGCTTGTCCACGGCTAGGAATGAGCAGTTCTTC
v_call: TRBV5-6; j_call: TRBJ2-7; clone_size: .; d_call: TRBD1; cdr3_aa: CASSLVGQGVYEQYF; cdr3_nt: TGTGCCAGCAGCTTGGTAGGACAGGGGGTGTACGAGCAGTACTTC
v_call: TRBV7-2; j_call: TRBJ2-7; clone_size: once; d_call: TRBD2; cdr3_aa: CASSRTSGTYEQYF; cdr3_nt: TGTGCCAGCAGCCGGACTAGCGGGACCTACGAGCAGTACTTC
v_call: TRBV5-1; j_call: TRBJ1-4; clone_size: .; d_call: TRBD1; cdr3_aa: CASTPGGTNEKLFF; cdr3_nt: TGCGCCAGCACCCCAGGGGGCACTAATGAAAAACTGTTTTTT
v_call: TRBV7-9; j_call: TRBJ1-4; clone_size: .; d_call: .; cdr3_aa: CASSLGSFPKLFF; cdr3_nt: TGTGCCAGCAGCTTAGGGAGTTTCCCCAAACTGTTTTTT
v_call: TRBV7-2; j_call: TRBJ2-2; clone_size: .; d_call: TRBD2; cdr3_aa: CASSTRTSGTGELFF; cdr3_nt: TGTGCCAGCAGCACGAGGACTAGCGGCACCGGGGAGCTGTTTTTT
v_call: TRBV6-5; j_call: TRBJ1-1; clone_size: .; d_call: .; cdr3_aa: CASSYSTARTGGLAFF; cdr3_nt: TGTGCCAGCAGTTACTCGACCGCGAGGACGGGGGGTTTAGCTTTCTTT
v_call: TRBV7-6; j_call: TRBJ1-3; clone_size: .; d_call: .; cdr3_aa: CASSSGYSGNTIYF; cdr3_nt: TGTGCCAGCAGCTCCGGGTACTCTGGAAACACCATATATTTT
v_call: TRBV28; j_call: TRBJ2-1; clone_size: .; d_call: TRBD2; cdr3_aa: CASSPLAGAVEQFF; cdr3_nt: TGTGCCAGCAGTCCCCTAGCGGGAGCCGTTGAGCAGTTCTTC
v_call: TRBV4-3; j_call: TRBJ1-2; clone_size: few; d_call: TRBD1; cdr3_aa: CASSPSGQGGQSYTF; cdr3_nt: TGCGCCAGCAGCCCCTCCGGACAGGGCGGGCAAAGCTACACCTTC
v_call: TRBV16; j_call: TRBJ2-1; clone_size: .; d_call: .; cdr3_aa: CASSRSGEQFF; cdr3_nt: TGTGCCAGCAGCCGGAGCGGGGAGCAGTTCTTC
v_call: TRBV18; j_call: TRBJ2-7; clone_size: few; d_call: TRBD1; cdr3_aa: CASSQGQGLSEQYF; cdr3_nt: TGTGCCAGCTCACAGGGACAGGGACTGAGCGAGCAGTACTTC
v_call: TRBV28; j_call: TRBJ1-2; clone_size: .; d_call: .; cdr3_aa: CASSSDSLRGYTF; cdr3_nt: TGTGCCAGCAGCTCGGACAGCCTAAGGGGCTACACCTTC
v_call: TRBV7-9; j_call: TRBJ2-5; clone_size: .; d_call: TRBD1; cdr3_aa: CASSFTEGQGETQYF; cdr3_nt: TGTGCCAGCAGCTTTACTGAGGGACAGGGAGAGACCCAGTACTTC
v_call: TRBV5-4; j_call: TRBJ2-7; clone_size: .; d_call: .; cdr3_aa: CASSLEVLASAVQYF; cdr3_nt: TGTGCCAGCAGCTTGGAGGTCCTTGCCAGCGCGGTGCAGTACTTC
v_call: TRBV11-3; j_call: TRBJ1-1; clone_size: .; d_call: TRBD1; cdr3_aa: CASSHGQGRNTEAFF; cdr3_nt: TGTGCCAGCAGCCATGGACAGGGACGGAACACTGAAGCTTTCTTT
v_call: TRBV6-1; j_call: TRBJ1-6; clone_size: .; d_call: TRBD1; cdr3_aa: CASSEAGTGQASPLHF; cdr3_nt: TGTGCCAGCAGTGAAGCAGGGACAGGGCAGGCGTCACCCCTCCACTTT
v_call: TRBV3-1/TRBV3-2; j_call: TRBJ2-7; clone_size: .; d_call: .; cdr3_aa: CASSQDVRLQYF; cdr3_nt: TGTGCCAGCAGCCAAGATGTGAGACTCCAGTACTTC
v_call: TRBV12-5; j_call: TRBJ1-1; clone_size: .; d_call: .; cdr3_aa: CASGLGQTWTPENTEAFF; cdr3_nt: TGTGCTAGTGGTTTGGGACAAACCTGGACTCCCGAGAACACTGAAGCTTTCTTT
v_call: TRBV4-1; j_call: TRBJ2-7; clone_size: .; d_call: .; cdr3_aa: CASSQGGALYEQYF; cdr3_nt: TGCGCCAGCAGCCAAGGCGGAGCCTTATACGAGCAGTACTTC
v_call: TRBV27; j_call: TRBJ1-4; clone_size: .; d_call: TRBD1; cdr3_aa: CASSPDRVVEKLFF; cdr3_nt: TGTGCCAGCAGTCCTGACAGGGTGGTCGAAAAACTGTTTTTT
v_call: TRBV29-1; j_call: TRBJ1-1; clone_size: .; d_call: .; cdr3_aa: CSVVGGGMNTEAFF; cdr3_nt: TGCAGCGTCGTGGGGGGGGGCATGAACACTGAAGCTTTCTTT
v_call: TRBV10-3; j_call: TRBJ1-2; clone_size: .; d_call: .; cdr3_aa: CAITSAGGYGYTF; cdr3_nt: TGTGCCATCACCTCCGCAGGAGGCTATGGCTACACCTTC
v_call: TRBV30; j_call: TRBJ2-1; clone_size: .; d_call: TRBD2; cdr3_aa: CAWRRGGSMHEQFF; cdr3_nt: TGTGCCTGGAGGCGAGGCGGGAGTATGCATGAGCAGTTCTTC
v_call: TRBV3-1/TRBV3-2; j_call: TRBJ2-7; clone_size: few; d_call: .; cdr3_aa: CASSQAGSGREQYF; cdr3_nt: TGTGCCAGCAGCCAAGCCGGGTCCGGGAGAGAGCAGTACTTC
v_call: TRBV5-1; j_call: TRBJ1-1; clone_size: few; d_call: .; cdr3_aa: CASRLAAAATEAFF; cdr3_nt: TGCGCCAGCCGACTAGCCGCGGCAGCCACTGAAGCTTTCTTT
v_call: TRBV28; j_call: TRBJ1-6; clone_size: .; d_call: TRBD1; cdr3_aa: CASSDVQGDSPLHF; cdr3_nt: TGTGCCAGCAGTGATGTACAGGGGGATTCACCCCTCCACTTT
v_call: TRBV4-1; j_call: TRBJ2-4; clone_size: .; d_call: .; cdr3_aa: CASSQSTDASAGLAKNIQYF; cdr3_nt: TGCGCCAGCAGCCAGAGTACTGACGCGAGCGCGGGCCTAGCCAAAAACATTCAGTACTTC
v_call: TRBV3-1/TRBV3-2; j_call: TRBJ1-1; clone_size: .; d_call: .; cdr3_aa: CASSFSGGGTEAFF; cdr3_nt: TGTGCCAGCAGCTTTTCAGGCGGGGGGACTGAAGCTTTCTTT
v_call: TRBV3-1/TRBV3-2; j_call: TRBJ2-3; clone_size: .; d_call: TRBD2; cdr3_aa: CASSYRLAVTDTQYF; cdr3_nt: TGTGCCAGCAGCTACCGACTAGCGGTCACAGATACGCAGTATTTT
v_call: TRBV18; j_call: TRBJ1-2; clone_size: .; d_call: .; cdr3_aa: CASSPPPGGGYTF; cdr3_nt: TGTGCCAGCTCACCACCCCCGGGGGGTGGCTACACCTTC
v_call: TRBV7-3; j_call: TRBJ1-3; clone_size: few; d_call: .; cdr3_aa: CASSSGVRNTIYF; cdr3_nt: TGTGCCAGCAGTTCGGGAGTAAGAAACACCATATATTTT
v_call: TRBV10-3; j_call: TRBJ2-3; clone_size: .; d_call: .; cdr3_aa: CAISDSLRTDTQYF; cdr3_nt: TGTGCCATCAGCGACAGTCTGAGGACAGATACGCAGTATTTT
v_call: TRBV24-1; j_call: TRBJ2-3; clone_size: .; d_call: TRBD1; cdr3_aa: CATIGTATDTQYF; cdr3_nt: TGTGCCACCATAGGGACAGCAACAGATACGCAGTATTTT
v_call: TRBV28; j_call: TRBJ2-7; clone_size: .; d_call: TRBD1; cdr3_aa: CASSLRQGGTYEQYF; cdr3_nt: TGTGCCAGCAGTTTACGACAGGGGGGAACTTACGAGCAGTACTTC
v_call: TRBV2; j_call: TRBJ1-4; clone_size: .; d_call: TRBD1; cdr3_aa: CAAGGGGTAIYEKLFF; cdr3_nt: TGTGCCGCCGGAGGTGGCGGGACAGCTATTTATGAAAAACTGTTTTTT
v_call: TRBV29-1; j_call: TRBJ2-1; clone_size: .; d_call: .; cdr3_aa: CSVEGRDGTSYNEQFF; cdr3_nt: TGCAGCGTTGAAGGGAGGGACGGGACCAGCTACAATGAGCAGTTCTTC
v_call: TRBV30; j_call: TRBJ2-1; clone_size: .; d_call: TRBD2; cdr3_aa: CSGGGAIFEQFF; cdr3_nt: TGTTCCGGCGGGGGGGCCATCTTTGAGCAGTTCTTC
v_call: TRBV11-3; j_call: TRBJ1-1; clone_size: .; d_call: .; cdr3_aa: CASSLVWDWNTEAFF; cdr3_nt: TGTGCCAGCAGCTTAGTATGGGACTGGAACACTGAAGCTTTCTTT
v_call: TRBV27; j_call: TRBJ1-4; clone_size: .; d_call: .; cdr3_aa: CASSPHAGATNEKLFF; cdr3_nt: TGTGCCAGCAGTCCCCACGCTGGAGCAACTAATGAAAAACTGTTTTTT
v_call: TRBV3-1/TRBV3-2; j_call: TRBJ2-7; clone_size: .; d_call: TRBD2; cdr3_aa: CASSQGGLAGGSHEQYF; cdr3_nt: TGTGCCAGCAGCCAAGGCGGACTAGCGGGAGGTTCCCACGAGCAGTACTTC
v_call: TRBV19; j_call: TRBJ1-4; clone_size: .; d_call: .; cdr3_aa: CASSQNEKLFF; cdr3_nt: TGTGCCAGTAGCCAGAATGAAAAACTGTTTTTT
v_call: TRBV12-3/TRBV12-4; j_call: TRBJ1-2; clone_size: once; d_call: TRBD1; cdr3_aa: CASSRGTVYGYTF; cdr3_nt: TGTGCCAGCAGTAGAGGGACAGTTTATGGCTACACCTTC